These T cell receptor beta chains were read from a single sample in a study of metastatic and nonmetastatic thyroid tumors. From the PCR reads, TCRdb re-called clones with MiXCR. The sample includes 9,000 to 13,000 clones, less than 30% of them seen just once. The specimen was tumor tissue. The receptors originated from a female donor with papillary thyroid cancer or a benign thyroid nodule (not recorded which). Some clones in this sample may be carry-over from other donors' samples. Both conserved end residues are part of each CDR3. Each record gives: J gene, D gene, V gene, clone size, CDR3 protein, CDR3 DNA. The D gene is left open where the match is weak. Expanded clones get a size class; other rows say once, few or many, or leave the size out.

TRBJ2-7 . TRBV29-1 many CSVEEAYEQYF TGCAGCGTTGAAGAGGCGTACGAGCAGTACTTC
TRBJ2-5 TRBD1 TRBV25-1 few CASSDDRTGEETQYF TGTGCCAGCAGTGATGACAGGACAGGGGAGGAGACCCAGTACTTC
TRBJ1-6 . TRBV27 few CASGSTGWDNSPLHF TGTGCCAGCGGATCCACAGGGTGGGATAATTCACCCCTCCACTTT
TRBJ1-2 . TRBV28 . CASSPARYGYTF TGTGCCAGCAGCCCAGCCAGGTATGGCTACACCTTC
TRBJ1-2 . TRBV28 few CASYRHLYGYTF TGTGCCAGCTACCGCCACCTCTATGGCTACACCTTC
TRBJ2-7 TRBD2 TRBV6-6 . CASSYSGGKGYEQYF TGTGCCAGCAGTTACTCGGGAGGGAAGGGATACGAGCAGTACTTC
TRBJ2-6 . TRBV11-2 . CASSLYSPSGANVLTF TGTGCCAGCAGCTTATACTCTCCCTCTGGGGCCAACGTCCTGACTTTC
TRBJ1-1 . TRBV4-2 few CASSQSFQYEAFF TGTGCCAGCAGCCAATCGTTCCAGTATGAAGCTTTCTTT
TRBJ1-4 . TRBV4-1 medium-sized CASSPYGTEKLFF TGCGCCAGCAGCCCCTATGGTACTGAAAAACTGTTTTTT
TRBJ1-1 . TRBV19 . CASGGDWGSTEAFF TGTGCCAGTGGAGGGGACTGGGGGTCCACTGAAGCTTTCTTT
TRBJ2-1 TRBD2 TRBV28 few CASSLTAGGGFEQFF TGTGCCAGCAGTTTAACAGCGGGAGGCGGGTTTGAGCAGTTCTTC
TRBJ2-1 . TRBV10-2 . CASRARADEQFF TGCGCCAGCAGGGCTCGGGCGGATGAGCAGTTCTTC
TRBJ2-3 TRBD2 TRBV28 few CASTAVLAKNTQYF TGTGCCAGCACCGCGGTACTAGCGAAGAATACGCAGTATTTT
TRBJ2-1 TRBD2 TRBV27 few CASSPLAGGTYNEQFF TGTGCCAGCAGCCCTCTAGCGGGAGGGACATACAATGAGCAGTTCTTC
TRBJ2-7 TRBD2 TRBV6-6 many CASSYQGGAGAREQYF TGTGCCAGCAGTTACCAGGGCGGGGCGGGAGCGCGGGAGCAGTACTTC
TRBJ1-4 TRBD1 TRBV4-2 many CASSQEAFGQDEKLFF TGTGCCAGCAGCCAAGAAGCCTTTGGACAGGATGAAAAACTGTTTTTT
TRBJ1-5 . TRBV30 . CAWSGGSGETRQPQHF TGTGCCTGGAGTGGGGGAAGCGGGGAAACCAGGCAGCCCCAGCATTTT
TRBJ2-3 . TRBV6-1 . CASSTEGLAQYF TGTGCCAGCAGTACGGAAGGACTGGCGCAGTATTTT
TRBJ2-3 TRBD1 TRBV24-1 few CATSDFRTGVDTQYF TGTGCCACCAGTGATTTTAGGACAGGGGTAGATACGCAGTATTTT
TRBJ1-5 . TRBV27 . CASSPHMSRTGNQPQHF TGTGCCAGCAGTCCCCATATGTCCAGGACGGGCAATCAGCCCCAGCATTTT
TRBJ2-7 TRBD2 TRBV11-2 . CASSLTGTSPSYEQYF TGTGCCAGCAGCTTAACCGGGACTAGCCCATCCTACGAGCAGTACTTC
TRBJ2-1 TRBD2 TRBV6-1 . CASRGGGRNNEQFF TGTGCCAGCAGGGGGGGAGGGAGAAACAATGAGCAGTTCTTC
TRBJ2-7 . TRBV10-3 . CAISGSSYEQYF TGTGCCATCAGTGGTAGCTCCTACGAGCAGTACTTC
TRBJ1-2 TRBD1 TRBV28 . CANTTGYSPNYGYTF TGTGCCAACACGACAGGGTACAGCCCAAATTATGGCTACACCTTC
TRBJ1-4 . TRBV4-1 once CASSPLGEGGEKLFF TGCGCCAGCAGCCCCCTGGGGGAGGGAGGAGAAAAACTGTTTTTT
TRBJ1-3 TRBD1 TRBV19 . CASRQGGSGNTIYF TGTGCCAGCCGACAGGGAGGCTCTGGAAACACCATATATTTT
TRBJ1-2 TRBD1 TRBV28 few CASITGAYGYTF TGTGCCAGCATTACAGGGGCCTATGGCTACACCTTC
TRBJ1-6 . TRBV12-3/TRBV12-4 few CASRPQGRDSPLHF TGTGCCAGCAGGCCCCAGGGGCGGGATTCACCCCTCCACTTT
TRBJ2-1 TRBD2 TRBV20-1 . CSARGAGATNEQFF TGCAGTGCTAGAGGCGCGGGAGCCACCAATGAGCAGTTCTTC
TRBJ2-3 TRBD2 TRBV24-1 . CATSRSSGRAGTDTQYF TGTGCCACCAGTAGGTCTAGCGGGAGGGCCGGGACAGATACGCAGTATTTT